Presented here are 14 T cell receptor beta chains from one specimen sequenced in a study of cytomegalovirus exposure and HLA in healthy donors. Primers for the PCR totalled 60 Vbeta and 13 Jbeta. TCRdb's table, derived via immunoSEQ multiplex PCR, lists solely in-frame clones and lacks some. The table includes approximately 190,000 clones, about nine tenths detected once. Sequenced input: PBMCs. These receptors were taken from a boy aged 2 to 10 in good health and CMV-seronegative.

The rearrangement joins TRBV28 to TRBJ1-2; D call uncertain. The CDR3 sequence is 14 residues long. With 3 bases removed from V and 4 bases from J, the gap between germline ends came to 12 bases. In germline, CDR1 is MDHEN, CDR2 SYDVKM. Here the CDR3 reads CASSFATGAYGYTF. The CDR3 DNA follows: TGTGCCAGCAGTTTCGCGACGGGTGCCTATGGCTACACCTTC.

The rearrangement joins TRBV5-4 to TRBJ2-1; 11 positions match TRBD2. Germline trimming cut 4 bases from V and 2 bases from J; bases unmatched to any gene: 2. The CDR3 is made up of 15 amino acids. Germline assignment: CDR1 SGHNT and CDR2 YYREEE (reference sequence). The CDR3 loop is CASSLTSGAYNEQFF. The CDR3 bases are TGTGCCAGCAGCCTGACTAGCGGGGCCTACAATGAGCAGTTCTTC.

The rearrangement links TRBV7-9 to TRBJ1-2; no reliable D call. Germline CDR1 and CDR2: SEHNR and FQNEAQ (reference sequence). This CDR3 has 15 amino acids. Trimming took off 4 bases at V and 2 bases at J, with 14 bases between the two ends. In DNA form, the CDR3 reads TGTGCCAGCAGCTCATACACGATCGAAAACTATGGCTACACCTTC. Amino acid sequence: CASSSYTIENYGYTF. The full variable domain, completed using reference TRBV7-9 and TRBJ1-2, is DTGVSQNPRHKITKRGQNVTFRCDPISEHNRLYWYRQTLGQGPEFLTYFQNEAQLEKSRLLSDRFSAERPKGSFSTLEIQRTEQGDSAMYLCASSSYTIENYGYTFGSGTRLTVV.

This chain connects TRBV7-3 to TRBJ2-3; TRBD2 is a possible D gene (6 bases). The CDR3 runs to 12 residues. Trimming took off 6 bases at V and 4 bases at J, with 8 bases between the two ends. Germline V gene sequence: CDR1 SGHTA, CDR2 FQGTGA. This chain's CDR3 is CASRTRSDTQYF. For the CDR3, the DNA is TGTGCCAGCAGGACTAGATCAGATACGCAGTATTTT.

The rearrangement links TRBV6-5 to TRBJ2-5; 8 nucleotides align to TRBD2. Germline V CDR1 and CDR2: MNHEY, SVGAGI. The CDR3 loop spans 16 amino acids. Trimming cost V 3 bases and J 5 bases; bases outside gene matches: 11. Here the CDR3 reads CASSYYGTRGEETQYF. The CDR3 coding sequence is TGTGCCAGCAGTTATTACGGGACTAGGGGAGAGGAGACCCAGTACTTC.

The chain couples TRBV21-1 to TRBJ2-1; the table's TRBD2 call for D was not verified on the DNA. TRBV21-1 is a pseudogene segment. The CDR3 consists of 17 residues. CDR3 in DNA: TGTGCCAGCAGCAAGGCTTTGGCGGGAAGCTCCTACAATGAGCAGTTCTTC. This translates into CASSKALAGSSYNEQFF.

The J gene is TRBJ1-1, the V gene TRBV27, with D maybe TRBD1 (6 bases). The length of the CDR3 is 15 residues. Germline lookup yields CDR1 MNHEY and CDR2 SMNVEV (reference sequence). V gave up 5 bases and J gave up 1 base, with 14 bases separating them. In DNA, the CDR3 is TGTGCCAGCAGTGCATACAGGGCTCCGAACACTGAAGCTTTCTTT. Its protein is CASSAYRAPNTEAFF.

V gene TRBV30 combines with J gene TRBJ2-5; 11 bases agree with TRBD2. TRBJ2-7 matches the DNA end more closely, so the J call is doubtful. CDR3 length: 18 residues. From germline, CDR1 is GTSNPN and CDR2 SVGIG (reference sequence). CDR3 amino acids: CAWSVSSGRISGTYEQYF. CDR3 nucleotide sequence: TGTGCCTGGAGTGTTTCTAGCGGGAGGATATCGGGTACCTACGAGCAGTACTTC.

The gene calls are TRBV2 and TRBJ2-3; TRBD2 aligns across 10 bases. The germline V gene encodes CDR1 SNHLY and CDR2 FYNNEI. The CDR3 is 15 residues long. V was pared by 6 bases and J by 2 bases, with 5 bases of the junction left unmatched. For the CDR3, the DNA is TGTGCCAGCAGCCCAGCGGGGGGGATCACAGATACGCAGTATTTT. Translating gives CASSPAGGITDTQYF.

The chain employs TRBV5-1 and TRBJ2-2; TRBD1 might be the D (5 bases). V lost 0 bases to trimming and J lost 5 bases, with 8 bases between them. CDR3 length: 14 residues. CDR1 SGHRS and CDR2 YFSETQ come from the germline V gene. CDR3 loop: CASSLEGRTGELFF. The CDR3 DNA is TGCGCCAGCAGCTTGGAGGGGCGGACCGGGGAGCTGTTTTTT.

The chain employs TRBV4-1 and TRBJ1-2; 7 bases map to TRBD1. With V trimmed by 2 bases and J by 6 bases, 12 bases remained unmatched. The CDR3 loop spans 16 amino acids. Per germline, CDR1 MGHRA and CDR2 YSYEKL. CDR3 sequence: CASSQKTGLSEDGYTF. The CDR3 bases are TGCGCCAGCAGCCAAAAGACAGGGCTTAGCGAGGATGGCTACACCTTC.

The genes are TRBV9 and TRBJ1-1; D may be TRBD1 (6 bases). Trimming took off 3 bases at V and 0 bases at J, with 18 bases between the two ends. Per the germline V gene, CDR1 is SGDLS and CDR2 is YYNGEE. The length of the CDR3 is 17 residues. In nucleotides, the CDR3 is TGTGCCAGCAGCGCACCCGGGACACGACCCATGAACACTGAAGCTTTCTTT. Amino acid sequence: CASSAPGTRPMNTEAFF.

This clone was recorded only once. Sequence at one end of the junction differs from germline and may be a read error. V usage is TRBV9 and J usage is TRBJ1-4, with 9 bases identical to TRBD1. The germline gives CDR1 SGDLS, CDR2 YYNGEE. The CDR3 extends over 15 amino acids. The CDR3 nucleotides are TGTGCCAGCACCGGATCTCCGGGACAGGGTGAACAACTGTTTTTT. Encoded protein: CASTGSPGQGEQLFF.

The CDR3 sequence is CASNHWEQGGEKLFF. The CDR3 DNA sequence: TGTGCCAGCAACCATTGGGAACAGGGTGGCGAAAAACTGTTTTTT. This chain joins TRBV28 and TRBJ1-4, with TRBD1 as a possible D gene (6 bases). V was clipped by 7 bases and J by 8 bases, with 20 bases between them. Germline V gene sequence: CDR1 MDHEN, CDR2 SYDVKM. The CDR3 has 15 amino acids.